Listed below are T cell receptor beta chains from one sample, sequenced in a study of T cells in Graves' hyperthyroidism and ophthalmopathy. Using its own MiXCR run on the multiplex PCR reads, TCRdb lists one record per CDR3 protein. This table has approximately 400,000 distinct CDR3 sequences, more than 15% appearing once. The sequenced material came from blood. The receptor source for this set is a woman between 18 and 29 years old with Graves' hyperthyroidism that later progressed to Graves' ophthalmopathy. CDR3s include the opening cysteine and the closing phenylalanine or tryptophan.

j_call v_call cdr3_aa
TRBJ2-7 TRBV10-1 CASSESGQYEQYF
TRBJ2-4 TRBV7-4 CTSSLVPGGEGNIQYF
TRBJ1-2 TRBV6-2/TRBV6-3 CTSSSTRQATNYGYTF
TRBJ1-1 TRBV7-9 CASSLGARGTEAFF
TRBJ2-1 TRBV20-1 CSATLDVQREVYNEQFF
TRBJ2-1 TRBV25-1 CASSEPETGSVEQFF
TRBJ2-5 TRBV5-1 CASSLATSGSEETQYF
TRBJ2-1 TRBV4-3 CASSQDRLAGADEQFF
TRBJ2-3 TRBV28 CASSFPVGRTDTQYF
TRBJ1-6 TRBV5-6 CASSSTGTGNSPLHF
TRBJ1-2 TRBV4-1 CASSQDSANYGYTF
TRBJ1-4 TRBV7-9 CASSLSDEKLFF
TRBJ2-7 TRBV9 CASSVAPGLSEQYF
TRBJ2-5 TRBV12-3/TRBV12-4 CASKDGDRGLETQYF
TRBJ1-1 TRBV6-2/TRBV6-3 CASSWYYTEAFF
TRBJ1-5 TRBV20-1 CSAELNGPDYQPQHF
TRBJ2-1 TRBV28 CASSLFVTSGNNEQFF
TRBJ1-5 TRBV10-3 CAIRSGGSGNQPQHF
TRBJ1-5 TRBV30 CAWSAGGGSNQPQHF
TRBJ2-1 TRBV7-9 CASSLAETRGNEQFF
TRBJ1-4 TRBV3-2 CASSPSHAVATNEKLFF
TRBJ2-1 TRBV6-2/TRBV6-3 CASSYSTRPSSDEQFF
TRBJ2-5 TRBV15 CATSREAAGGPWETQYF
TRBJ1-1 TRBV30 CAWSTGGETEAFF
TRBJ1-6 TRBV11-2 CASSSLRRKTPHF
TRBJ2-3 TRBV15 CATSRLTLAGGSTDTQYF
TRBJ2-1 TRBV6-1 CASWLGGSHEQFF
TRBJ2-1 TRBV7-9 CASSQPRKSEQFF
TRBJ2-7 TRBV25-1 CASSETTGGSAGGEQYF
TRBJ2-5 TRBV18 CASSLSSSAQETQYF
TRBJ2-1 TRBV7-3 CASSTTGGGNEQFF
TRBJ2-7 TRBV29-1 CSVEMSDYEQYF
TRBJ2-7 TRBV11-2 CASSSLLAGGWEQYF
TRBJ1-5 TRBV9 CASSVGPGRSQPQHF
TRBJ2-7 TRBV5-6 CASSFLDRDSYEQYF
TRBJ1-5 TRBV3-1 CASSQSGGQPQHF
TRBJ2-7 TRBV27 CASSPSTGLTAYEQYF
TRBJ1-5 TRBV18 CASSRPGLAANQPQHF
TRBJ1-5 TRBV6-5 CASSYSGYGNQPQHF
TRBJ2-7 TRBV7-2 CASSLLGQGSYEQYF
TRBJ1-3 TRBV10-2 CASSVSGNTIYF